The 15 T cell receptor beta chains in this list originate from one sample, sequenced in a study of cytomegalovirus exposure and HLA in healthy donors. PCR used 60 Vbeta primers and 13 Jbeta primers. Clones were sequenced by immunoSEQ multiplex PCR, and TCRdb holds only the in-frame ones, with some missing. Found here are about 160,000 clones, about 80% of them singletons; the top ten hold about a tenth. The sample comprised PBMCs. Receptor source: a man between 18 and 35 years old in good health and CMV-seropositive.

The chain joins TRBV9 to TRBJ2-7, with D maybe TRBD2 (6 bases). The V end was cut by 0 bases, the J end by 3 bases, with 13 bases between. Per germline, CDR1 SGDLS and CDR2 YYNGEE. There are 15 residues in the CDR3. The CDR3 nucleotides are TGTGCCAGCAGCGTAGCACTAGCTCCCGACTACGAGCAGTACTTC. This sequence encodes CASSVALAPDYEQYF.

The V gene is TRBV9, the J gene TRBJ2-1; the D is unclear. The CDR3 spans 13 residues. V was trimmed by 4 bases and J by 6 bases, leaving 11 bases between them. Germline CDR1 and CDR2: SGDLS and YYNGEE. In DNA, the CDR3 is TGTGCCAGCAGCCCCCGTCCCCCCAATGAGCAGTTCTTC. Amino acids: CASSPRPPNEQFF.

The rearrangement uses TRBV18 and TRBJ1-2, with 10 bases matching TRBD1. The V gene's germline CDR1 is KGHSH and CDR2 LQKENI. This CDR3 has 17 residues. V lost 6 bases to trimming and J lost 3 bases; unmatched junction nucleotides: 13. The CDR3 DNA reads as TGTGCCAGCTCTTACATAACGCCGGGACAGGGGCACTATGGCTACACCTTC. It yields the protein CASSYITPGQGHYGYTF.

The chain recombines TRBV12-5 with TRBJ2-7; 11 nucleotides match TRBD1. V shed 5 bases and J 3 bases; nucleotides not matched to a gene: 6. The CDR3 runs to 15 residues. Germline V CDR1 and CDR2: LGHNT, FRNRAP. The CDR3 nucleotides read TGTGCTAGTGGTGAAGGACAGGGGGCATTCTACGAGCAGTACTTC. Translated: CASGEGQGAFYEQYF.

This chain links TRBV9 with TRBJ2-3; TRBD2 is a possible D gene (6 bases). Germline V gives CDR1 SGDLS, CDR2 YYNGEE. The ends were cut back, 2 bases at V and 6 bases at J, with 16 bases in the middle. There are 15 residues in the CDR3. The CDR3 region has the DNA TGTGCCAGCAGCGTCGGGACTGGGGGTTTTGATACGCAGTATTTT. Protein sequence: CASSVGTGGFDTQYF.

This rearrangement joins TRBV13 to TRBJ2-2; D is perhaps TRBD2 (6 bases). This CDR3 is built from 15 residues. V was shortened by 6 bases and J by 0 bases, with 11 bases between the two germline ends. Germline V lookup: CDR1 PRHDT, CDR2 FYEKMQ (reference sequence). CDR3 bases: TGTGCCAGCAGTGGCCAGCGGGCGAACACCGGGGAGCTGTTTTTT. It is translated as CASSGQRANTGELFF.

This sequence joins TRBV29-1 and TRBJ1-1, with 7 bases fitting TRBD1. J lost 0 bases, V lost 6 bases, and 4 bases had no gene match. The germline CDR1 and CDR2 sequences are SQVTM and ANQGSEA. The CDR3 is 13 amino acids. CDR3 amino acids: CSVAGQMNTEAFF. CDR3 bases: TGCAGCGTCGCGGGACAGATGAACACTGAAGCTTTCTTT.

The J gene is TRBJ1-4, the V gene TRBV7-2, with D maybe TRBD1 (5 bases). Per the germline V gene, CDR1 is SGHTA and CDR2 is FQGNSA. The CDR3 runs 16 residues. V lost 1 base to trimming and J lost 5 bases, with 14 bases between them. The CDR3 DNA is TGTGCCAGCAGCTTAGTGGGGGGGACTGCCAATGAAAAACTGTTTTTT. Protein product: CASSLVGGTANEKLFF.

This clone was counted only a few times. The V call is TRBV27, the J call TRBJ1-4; D ambiguous. CDR1 and CDR2 from the germline V gene are MNHEY and SMNVEV (reference sequence). V was clipped by 3 bases and J by 0 bases, with 8 bases between them. There are 15 residues in the CDR3. CDR3 region: CASSFSTATNEKLFF. The CDR3 nucleotides are TGTGCCAGCAGTTTCTCAACAGCAACTAATGAAAAACTGTTTTTT.

V usage is TRBV27 and J usage is TRBJ2-3, with a possible D match to TRBD2 (5 bases). CDR3 length equals 17 residues. V gave up 0 bases and J gave up 0 bases, with 13 bases separating them. Germline V gene data show CDR1 as MNHEY and CDR2 as SMNVEV (reference sequence). The CDR3 DNA sequence: TGTGCCAGCAGTTTATCGAGGGCAGAAAGAAGCACAGATACGCAGTATTTT. Translating it yields CASSLSRAERSTDTQYF.

The sample holds a few counts of this clone. This chain joins TRBV6-5 and TRBJ1-1; D is perhaps TRBD1 (6 bases). The CDR3 spans 14 residues. Germline CDR1 reads MNHEY; CDR2 reads SVGAGI. V was cut by 5 bases and J by 4 bases, with 14 bases left in between. CDR3 sequence reads: CASSQQGSSTEAFF. The DNA for the CDR3 is TGTGCCAGCAGTCAACAGGGCAGTAGCACTGAAGCTTTCTTT.

J is TRBJ1-3 and V is TRBV4-2, with D possibly being TRBD1 (6 bases). Germline CDR1 LGHNA, CDR2 YNFKEQ. V lost 2 bases, J lost 1 base, and 9 bases lay in between. There are 15 residues in the CDR3. The CDR3 sequence is CASSQNRDSGNTIYF. CDR3 coding DNA: TGTGCCAGCAGCCAAAACAGGGATTCTGGAAACACCATATATTTT.

J is TRBJ2-1 and V is TRBV14; 7 bases align to TRBD2. Germline assignment: CDR1 SGHDN and CDR2 FVKESK. Losses at the gene ends were 4 bases for V and 4 bases for J; bases not matched to a gene: 7. CDR3 size: 15 residues. The CDR3 region is CASSPSFGGYNEQFF. CDR3 DNA: TGTGCCAGCAGCCCCTCTTTCGGGGGGTACAATGAGCAGTTCTTC.

In this sample, this clone turned up once. The chain combines TRBV18 with TRBJ1-2; weak D call: TRBD1 (6 bases). This CDR3 is built from 16 residues. Germline V gene lookup returns CDR1 KGHSH and CDR2 LQKENI. Trimming cost V 1 base and J 7 bases, with 19 bases left between them. The CDR3 bases are TGTGCCAGCTCACCACGCCCAGGGGATGTATTCGTTGGCTACACCTTC. Translated: CASSPRPGDVFVGYTF.

CDR3 amino acids: CASSLLAGGDNEQFF. In DNA, the CDR3 is TGTGCCAGCAGTCTACTAGCGGGAGGGGACAATGAGCAGTTCTTC. V and J are TRBV6-6 and TRBJ2-1, with 13 bases identical to TRBD2. Unmatched junction bases numbered 3, after V lost 5 bases and J lost 5 bases. Germline values: CDR1 MNHNY, CDR2 SVGAGI (reference sequence). The CDR3 sequence is 15 residues long.